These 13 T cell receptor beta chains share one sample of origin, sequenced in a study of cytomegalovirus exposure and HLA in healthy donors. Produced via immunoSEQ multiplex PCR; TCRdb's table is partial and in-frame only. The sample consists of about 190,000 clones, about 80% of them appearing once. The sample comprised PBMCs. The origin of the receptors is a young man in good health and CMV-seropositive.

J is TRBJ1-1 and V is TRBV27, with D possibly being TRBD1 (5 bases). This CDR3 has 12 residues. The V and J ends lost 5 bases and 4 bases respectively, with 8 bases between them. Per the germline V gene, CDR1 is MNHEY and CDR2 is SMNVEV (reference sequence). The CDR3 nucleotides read TGTGCCAGCAGTGGGGCGAGCACTGAAGCTTTCTTT. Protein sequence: CASSGASTEAFF.

CDR3 region: CASSRFRLAGDNNEQFF. The CDR3 DNA reads TGTGCCAGCAGTCGTTTCCGACTAGCGGGAGACAACAATGAGCAGTTCTTC. J is TRBJ2-1 and V is TRBV28; 12 nucleotides match TRBD2. Germline assignment: CDR1 MDHEN and CDR2 SYDVKM. V shed 5 bases, J shed 5 bases, and the junction held 10 bases outside the gene matches. The CDR3 spans 17 residues.

The chain's CDR3 is CASSQEGPDRELLLNTEAFF. CDR3 bases: TGCGCCAGCAGCCAAGAAGGTCCGGACCGGGAACTCTTACTGAACACTGAAGCTTTCTTT. The chain combines TRBV4-3 with TRBJ1-1, with no clear D. Trimming took off 0 bases at V and 0 bases at J, with 23 bases between the two ends. Germline values: CDR1 LGHNA, CDR2 YSLEER. The CDR3 length is 20 residues.

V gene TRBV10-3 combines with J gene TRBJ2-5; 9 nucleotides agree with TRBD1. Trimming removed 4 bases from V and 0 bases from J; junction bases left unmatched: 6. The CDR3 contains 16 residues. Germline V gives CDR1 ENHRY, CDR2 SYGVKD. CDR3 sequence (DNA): TGTGCCATCAGTGGTATCGGGACAGGGTACCAAGAGACCCAGTACTTC. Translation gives CAISGIGTGYQETQYF.

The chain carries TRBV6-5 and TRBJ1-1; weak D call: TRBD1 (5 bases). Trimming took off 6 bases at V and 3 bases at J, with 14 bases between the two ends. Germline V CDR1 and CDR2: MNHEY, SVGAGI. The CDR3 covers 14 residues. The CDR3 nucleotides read TGTGCCAGCAGAAGGACGGCGGGGCACACTGAAGCTTTCTTT. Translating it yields CASRRTAGHTEAFF.

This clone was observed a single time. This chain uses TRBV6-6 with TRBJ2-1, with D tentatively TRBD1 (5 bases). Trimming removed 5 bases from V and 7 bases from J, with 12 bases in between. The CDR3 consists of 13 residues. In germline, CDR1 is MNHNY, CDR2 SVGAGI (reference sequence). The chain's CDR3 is CASSPTGPNEQFF. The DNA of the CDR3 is TGTGCCAGCAGTCCTACAGGACCTAATGAGCAGTTCTTC.

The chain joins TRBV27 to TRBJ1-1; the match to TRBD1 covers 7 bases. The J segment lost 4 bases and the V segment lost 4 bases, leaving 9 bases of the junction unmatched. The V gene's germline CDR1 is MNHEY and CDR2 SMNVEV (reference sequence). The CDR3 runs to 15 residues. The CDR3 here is CASSYIGGLGTEAFF. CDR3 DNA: TGTGCCAGCAGTTATATAGGGGGCCTGGGCACTGAAGCTTTCTTT.

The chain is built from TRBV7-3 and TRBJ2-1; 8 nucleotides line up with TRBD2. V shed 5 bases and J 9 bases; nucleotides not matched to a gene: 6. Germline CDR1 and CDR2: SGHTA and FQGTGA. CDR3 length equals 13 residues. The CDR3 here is CASSAGLAGEQFF. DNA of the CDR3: TGTGCCAGCAGCGCCGGACTAGCCGGTGAGCAGTTCTTC.

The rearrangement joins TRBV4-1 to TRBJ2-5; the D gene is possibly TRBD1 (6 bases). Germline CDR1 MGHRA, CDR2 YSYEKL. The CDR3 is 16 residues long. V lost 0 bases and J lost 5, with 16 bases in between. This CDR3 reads CASSQEGASVVETQYF. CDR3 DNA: TGCGCCAGCAGCCAAGAGGGGGCCAGCGTTGTCGAGACCCAGTACTTC.

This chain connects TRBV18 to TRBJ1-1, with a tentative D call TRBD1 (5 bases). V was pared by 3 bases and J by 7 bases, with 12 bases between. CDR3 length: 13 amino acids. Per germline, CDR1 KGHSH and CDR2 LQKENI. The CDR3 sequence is CASSPRRASEAFF. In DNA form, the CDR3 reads TGTGCCAGCTCACCTCGCAGGGCTAGTGAAGCTTTCTTT. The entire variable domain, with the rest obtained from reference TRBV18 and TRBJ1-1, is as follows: NAGVMQNPRHLVRRRGQEARLRCSPMKGHSHVYWYRQLPEEGLKFMVYLQKENIIDESGMPKERFSAEFPKEGPSILRIQQVVRGDSAAYFCASSPRRASEAFFGQGTRLTVV.

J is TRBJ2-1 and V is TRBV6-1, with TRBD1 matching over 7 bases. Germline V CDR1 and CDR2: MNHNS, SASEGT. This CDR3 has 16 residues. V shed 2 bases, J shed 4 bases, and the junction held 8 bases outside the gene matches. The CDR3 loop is CASSEYGTAIYNEQFF. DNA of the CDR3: TGTGCCAGCAGTGAATACGGGACAGCTATTTACAATGAGCAGTTCTTC.

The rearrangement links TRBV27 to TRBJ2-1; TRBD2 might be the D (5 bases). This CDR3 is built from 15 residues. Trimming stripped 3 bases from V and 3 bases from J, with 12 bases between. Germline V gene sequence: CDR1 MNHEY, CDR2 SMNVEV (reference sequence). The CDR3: CASSFRWGDYNEQFF. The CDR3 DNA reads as TGTGCCAGCAGTTTTAGGTGGGGAGACTACAATGAGCAGTTCTTC.

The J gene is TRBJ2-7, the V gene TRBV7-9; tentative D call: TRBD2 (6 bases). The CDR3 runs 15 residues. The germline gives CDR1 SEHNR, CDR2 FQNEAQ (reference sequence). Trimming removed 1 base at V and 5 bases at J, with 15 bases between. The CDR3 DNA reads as TGTGCCAGCAGCTTAGTGGAGGGACCTGACGACGAGCAGTACTTC. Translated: CASSLVEGPDDEQYF.